A selection of T cell receptor beta chains follows, all from one sample in a study of CD8+ T cells in alopecia areata. The protocol was immunoSEQ multiplex PCR, while the TCRdb copy is restricted to in-frame clones and leaves out a portion. This repertoire shows fewer than 250,000 clones, under 70% found once; its top ten account for roughly 4.2%. Material: CD4+ T cells sorted from blood, obtained at week 4, from a patient treated with tofacitinib. The receptors originated from a human donor with alopecia areata. Both conserved end residues are part of each CDR3. Fields, in order: D gene, clone size, J gene, V gene, CDR3 protein, CDR3 DNA. The D gene is left open where the match is weak. Size tells how often a clone was seen (once, few, many) or the class of an expanded clone, and some rows leave it out.

d_gene: .; abundance: .; j_gene: TRBJ2-5; v_gene: TRBV29-1; CDR3aa: CSVRGRLVETQYF; CDR3nt: TGCAGCGTCAGGGGCAGGCTCGTCGAGACCCAGTACTTC
d_gene: .; abundance: .; j_gene: TRBJ1-1; v_gene: TRBV2; CDR3aa: CASRQTSSTEAFF; CDR3nt: TGTGCCAGCAGGCAGACAAGCAGCACTGAAGCTTTCTTT
d_gene: .; abundance: .; j_gene: TRBJ1-1; v_gene: TRBV19; CDR3aa: CASSIAEGRMNTEAFF; CDR3nt: TGTGCCAGTAGTATAGCAGAGGGGAGGATGAACACTGAAGCTTTCTTT
d_gene: .; abundance: .; j_gene: TRBJ2-7; v_gene: TRBV29-1; CDR3aa: CSVTGTFYEQYF; CDR3nt: TGCAGCGTAACGGGGACGTTCTACGAGCAGTACTTC
d_gene: TRBD1; abundance: .; j_gene: TRBJ1-5; v_gene: TRBV29-1; CDR3aa: CSVYPQGGDQPQHF; CDR3nt: TGCAGCGTGTACCCACAGGGGGGCGATCAGCCCCAGCATTTT
d_gene: .; abundance: .; j_gene: TRBJ2-5; v_gene: TRBV5-1; CDR3aa: CASSLAGIQETQYF; CDR3nt: TGCGCCAGCAGCTTGGCCGGAATCCAAGAGACCCAGTACTTC
d_gene: .; abundance: .; j_gene: TRBJ1-6; v_gene: TRBV7-9; CDR3aa: CASSRSRGGDGNSPLHF; CDR3nt: TGTGCCAGCAGCCGATCTCGAGGCGGGGACGGTAATTCACCCCTCCACTTT
d_gene: .; abundance: .; j_gene: TRBJ2-7; v_gene: TRBV5-1; CDR3aa: CASSLDHYEQYF; CDR3nt: TGCGCCAGCAGCTTGGACCACTACGAGCAGTACTTC
d_gene: .; abundance: .; j_gene: TRBJ2-6; v_gene: TRBV6-5; CDR3aa: CASRASGANVLTF; CDR3nt: TGTGCCAGCAGGGCTTCCGGGGCCAACGTCCTGACTTTC
d_gene: .; abundance: .; j_gene: TRBJ2-7; v_gene: TRBV10-3; CDR3aa: CALAPFGRGEQYF; CDR3nt: TGTGCCCTAGCACCCTTCGGCCGGGGCGAGCAGTACTTC
d_gene: .; abundance: .; j_gene: TRBJ2-1; v_gene: TRBV4-3; CDR3aa: CASSQDGFSYNEQFF; CDR3nt: TGCGCCAGCAGCCAAGACGGTTTCTCCTACAATGAGCAGTTCTTC
d_gene: .; abundance: once; j_gene: TRBJ2-5; v_gene: TRBV10-3; CDR3aa: CAIRPEKGRETQYF; CDR3nt: TGTGCCATCAGGCCCGAGAAGGGGCGGGAGACCCAGTACTTC
d_gene: .; abundance: .; j_gene: TRBJ2-7; v_gene: TRBV29-1; CDR3aa: CSARRGGEAMQYF; CDR3nt: TGCAGCGCCCGAAGGGGTGGGGAGGCTATGCAGTACTTC
d_gene: .; abundance: .; j_gene: TRBJ2-1; v_gene: TRBV4-2; CDR3aa: CASSQDQKVYNEQFF; CDR3nt: TGTGCCAGCAGCCAAGATCAGAAGGTGTACAATGAGCAGTTCTTC
d_gene: .; abundance: .; j_gene: TRBJ2-2; v_gene: TRBV4-2; CDR3aa: CASSPRQLNTGELFF; CDR3nt: TGTGCCAGCAGCCCTCGACAGCTTAACACCGGGGAGCTGTTTTTT
d_gene: .; abundance: .; j_gene: TRBJ1-1; v_gene: TRBV5-6; CDR3aa: CASSFRRADLGAFF; CDR3nt: TGTGCCAGCAGCTTCCGCAGGGCGGATCTGGGAGCTTTCTTT
d_gene: TRBD1; abundance: few; j_gene: TRBJ2-5; v_gene: TRBV4-1; CDR3aa: CASSRDRSGLQETQYF; CDR3nt: TGCGCCAGCAGCCGGGACAGGAGTGGGCTCCAAGAGACCCAGTACTTC
d_gene: .; abundance: .; j_gene: TRBJ1-1; v_gene: TRBV9; CDR3aa: CASSVREQSEAFF; CDR3nt: TGTGCCAGCAGCGTTAGAGAACAGAGCGAAGCTTTCTTT
d_gene: .; abundance: few; j_gene: TRBJ2-7; v_gene: TRBV4-2; CDR3aa: CASSQEQVTYEQYF; CDR3nt: TGTGCCAGCAGCCAAGAACAGGTGACCTACGAGCAGTACTTC
d_gene: .; abundance: .; j_gene: TRBJ2-7; v_gene: TRBV4-1; CDR3aa: CASSPNPGPGKAYEQYF; CDR3nt: TGCGCCAGCAGCCCCAACCCGGGCCCAGGAAAAGCCTACGAGCAGTACTTC
d_gene: .; abundance: .; j_gene: TRBJ1-4; v_gene: TRBV14; CDR3aa: CASSQAGATNEKLFF; CDR3nt: TGTGCCAGCAGCCAAGCAGGGGCAACTAACGAAAAACTGTTTTTT
d_gene: TRBD1; abundance: few; j_gene: TRBJ1-2; v_gene: TRBV29-1; CDR3aa: CSVDPTGPYDYGYTF; CDR3nt: TGCAGCGTTGACCCGACAGGGCCATACGACTATGGCTACACCTTC
d_gene: .; abundance: .; j_gene: TRBJ1-5; v_gene: TRBV5-6; CDR3aa: CASSLVGRNQPQHF; CDR3nt: TGTGCCAGCAGCTTAGTAGGGCGGAATCAGCCCCAGCATTTT
d_gene: .; abundance: .; j_gene: TRBJ2-1; v_gene: TRBV18; CDR3aa: CASSPQGTSYNEQFF; CDR3nt: TGTGCCAGCTCACCACAGGGGACCTCCTACAATGAGCAGTTCTTC
d_gene: .; abundance: .; j_gene: TRBJ1-1; v_gene: TRBV18; CDR3aa: CASSPLGTEAFF; CDR3nt: TGTGCCAGCTCACCACTCGGGACAGAAGCTTTCTTT
d_gene: .; abundance: few; j_gene: TRBJ2-2; v_gene: TRBV11-2; CDR3aa: CASSRFGAGRVAGELFF; CDR3nt: TGTGCCAGCAGCCGATTTGGGGCGGGCAGGGTCGCCGGGGAGCTGTTTTTT
d_gene: .; abundance: .; j_gene: TRBJ1-6; v_gene: TRBV4-3; CDR3aa: CASSQVLSNLKYNSPLHF; CDR3nt: TGCGCCAGCAGCCAAGTTTTAAGCAACCTTAAGTATAATTCACCCCTCCACTTT
d_gene: .; abundance: few; j_gene: TRBJ2-5; v_gene: TRBV30; CDR3aa: CAWSVSRGTQYF; CDR3nt: TGTGCCTGGAGTGTATCTCGGGGGACCCAGTACTTC
d_gene: .; abundance: few; j_gene: TRBJ2-1; v_gene: TRBV29-1; CDR3aa: CSVEETGRFFSYNEQFF; CDR3nt: TGCAGCGTAGAAGAGACTGGCAGATTTTTCTCCTACAATGAGCAGTTCTTC
d_gene: TRBD1; abundance: few; j_gene: TRBJ2-7; v_gene: TRBV30; CDR3aa: CAWRTGGQGAGEQYF; CDR3nt: TGTGCCTGGCGAACCGGGGGACAGGGGGCCGGGGAGCAGTACTTC
d_gene: .; abundance: .; j_gene: TRBJ1-2; v_gene: TRBV19; CDR3aa: CASSIFGRPDGYTF; CDR3nt: TGTGCCAGTAGTATTTTTGGCAGGCCCGATGGCTACACCTTC
d_gene: TRBD1; abundance: .; j_gene: TRBJ2-2; v_gene: TRBV29-1; CDR3aa: CSVGGAGGVSSGELFF; CDR3nt: TGCAGCGTAGGAGGGGCAGGGGGCGTTTCATCCGGGGAGCTGTTTTTT
d_gene: .; abundance: once; j_gene: TRBJ2-1; v_gene: TRBV30; CDR3aa: CAWSPNYEQFF; CDR3nt: TGTGCCTGGAGTCCGAACTATGAGCAGTTCTTC
d_gene: .; abundance: .; j_gene: TRBJ1-4; v_gene: TRBV2; CDR3aa: CASSVRNEKLFF; CDR3nt: TGTGCCAGCAGTGTAAGGAACGAAAAACTGTTTTTT
d_gene: .; abundance: .; j_gene: TRBJ1-5; v_gene: TRBV5-4; CDR3aa: CASSLDGAVSNQPQHF; CDR3nt: TGTGCCAGCAGCTTGGACGGGGCCGTGAGCAATCAGCCCCAGCATTTT
d_gene: .; abundance: .; j_gene: TRBJ2-2; v_gene: TRBV30; CDR3aa: CAWRTGGIDTGELFF; CDR3nt: TGTGCCTGGAGGACGGGGGGCATCGACACCGGGGAGCTGTTTTTT
d_gene: .; abundance: .; j_gene: TRBJ2-3; v_gene: TRBV7-3; CDR3aa: CASSRGEADTQYF; CDR3nt: TGTGCCAGCTCGAGGGGGGAGGCAGATACGCAGTATTTT
d_gene: TRBD1; abundance: .; j_gene: TRBJ1-1; v_gene: TRBV4-3; CDR3aa: CASSPGGGTEAFF; CDR3nt: TGCGCCAGCAGCCCAGGGGGCGGCACTGAAGCTTTCTTT
d_gene: .; abundance: .; j_gene: TRBJ1-6; v_gene: TRBV6-5; CDR3aa: CASSTGSPNSPLHF; CDR3nt: TGTGCCAGCAGTACAGGGTCCCCGAATTCACCCCTCCACTTT
d_gene: .; abundance: few; j_gene: TRBJ2-5; v_gene: TRBV29-1; CDR3aa: CSVLTGSGGTQYF; CDR3nt: TGCAGCGTTCTTACAGGGAGCGGTGGGACCCAGTACTTC
d_gene: .; abundance: .; j_gene: TRBJ2-5; v_gene: TRBV6-5; CDR3aa: CASSYSQVQETQYF; CDR3nt: TGTGCCAGCAGTTACTCGCAAGTGCAAGAGACCCAGTACTTC
d_gene: .; abundance: few; j_gene: TRBJ2-2; v_gene: TRBV18; CDR3aa: CAALRATNTGELFF; CDR3nt: TGTGCAGCCCTACGGGCAACCAACACCGGGGAGCTGTTTTTT
d_gene: TRBD1; abundance: .; j_gene: TRBJ1-4; v_gene: TRBV5-1; CDR3aa: CASSLTGQGGPTNEKLFF; CDR3nt: TGCGCCAGCAGCTTGACGGGACAGGGGGGTCCAACTAATGAAAAACTGTTTTTT
d_gene: TRBD1; abundance: .; j_gene: TRBJ2-7; v_gene: TRBV4-2; CDR3aa: CASSQGQGTPYEQYF; CDR3nt: TGTGCCAGCAGCCAAGGACAGGGGACCCCCTACGAGCAGTACTTC
d_gene: .; abundance: .; j_gene: TRBJ1-2; v_gene: TRBV7-2; CDR3aa: CASSLDSGNYYGYTF; CDR3nt: TGTGCCAGCAGCTTAGATTCGGGGAACTACTATGGCTACACCTTC
d_gene: .; abundance: .; j_gene: TRBJ1-2; v_gene: TRBV9; CDR3aa: CASSHQPGNYGYTF; CDR3nt: TGTGCCAGCAGCCACCAGCCGGGGAACTATGGCTACACCTTC